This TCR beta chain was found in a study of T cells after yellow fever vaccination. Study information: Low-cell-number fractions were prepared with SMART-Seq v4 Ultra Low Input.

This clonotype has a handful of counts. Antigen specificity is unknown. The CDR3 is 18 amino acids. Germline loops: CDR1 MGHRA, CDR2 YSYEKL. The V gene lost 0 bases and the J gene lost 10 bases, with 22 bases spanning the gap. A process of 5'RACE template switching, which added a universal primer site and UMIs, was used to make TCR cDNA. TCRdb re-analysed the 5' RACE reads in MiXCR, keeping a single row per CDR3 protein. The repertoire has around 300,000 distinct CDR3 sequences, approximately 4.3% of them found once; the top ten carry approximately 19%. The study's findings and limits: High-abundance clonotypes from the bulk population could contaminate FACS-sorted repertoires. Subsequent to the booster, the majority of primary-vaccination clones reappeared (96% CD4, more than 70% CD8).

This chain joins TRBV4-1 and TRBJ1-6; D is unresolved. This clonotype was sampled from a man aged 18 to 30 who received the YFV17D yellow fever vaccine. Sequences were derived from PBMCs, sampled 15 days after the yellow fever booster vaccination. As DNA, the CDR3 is TGCGCCAGCAGCCAAGATCTCGGCGGATCTGAGTTTCGCTCACCCCTCCACTTT. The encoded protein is CASSQDLGGSEFRSPLHF.